This T cell receptor (beta chain) was sequenced during a study of cytomegalovirus exposure and HLA in healthy donors (dated by TCRdb to 2016 to 2017). For the wider study: According to an earlier analysis of 587 of the donors, about 179 million T cells yielded roughly 110 million unique TCR beta sequences and about 280 Gb of sequence data. About 300 gigabases of sequencing data and approximately 93 million unique TCR sequences were included in an early release covering roughly 700 HLA-typed donors. Among the roughly 400 genotyped donors, 81% belonged to the genetic ancestry cluster associated with self-reported Caucasian donors. The study was designed to test whether signatures of past pathogen exposure could be identified by cataloging public T cell receptors. The study used immunosequencing to profile the T cell repertoires of more than 650 subjects and linked those repertoires to cytomegalovirus serostatus. A separate validation cohort of roughly 130 different subjects was used in addition to the roughly 720-subject first cohort. The study combined high-throughput TCR immunosequencing, statistical association of individual TCRs with disease status, and machine learning to predict cytomegalovirus infection status. In a later analysis, previously published TCR beta repertoires from 666 donors were re-analyzed and high-resolution HLA genotyping was added so that TCR occurrence patterns could be studied. Rather than using new phenotypic data, the later analysis identified candidate immune exposures from TCR beta sequences and from how often those sequences occurred across donors. An earlier analysis of approximately 500 of the donors applied high-throughput TCR beta sequencing to assess whether each TCR beta V gene segment acted as functional or pseudogenic. Donor age, sex, ethnicity and CMV serostatus were compiled together with the repertoire data. A later genetic analysis took genome-wide SNP genotypes for about 55% of the 666 donors and used that subset as a discovery cohort. Every repertoire in the discovery cohort had been generated on one and the same sequencing platform. HLA typing included class I and class II loci at four-digit resolution. The number of typed donors differed by locus: roughly 620-630 for A, B, C, DRB1 and DQB1; some 500 for DQA1; approximately 600 for DPA1; and 400 to 480 for DPB1. Four to six DR-DQ haplotypes were handled as single units for association and clustering, since linkage in the cohort was strong. Among about 360 genotyped donors of the cohort, an average of roughly 240,000 unique TCR beta nucleotide sequences were sequenced per donor, 15% to 20% of them non-productive.

Summary of the overall study and its limitations: Most CMV-associated TCR beta chains appeared to be HLA-restricted in a later analysis, and the HLA associations seemed to be driven largely by CMV exposure. Linkage disequilibrium might explain the correlated functional status among segregating V segments, but an unknown experimental factor could not be excluded. In the study, 150 to 200 TCR beta chains were listed as associated with cytomegalovirus. Cytomegalovirus status was reported to be diagnosed by the classifier with high specificity and sensitivity in both the original and validation cohorts. The presence/absence analyses assumed that sequencing depth was roughly uniform across donors, and that assumption may not be true. Compared with the approximately 600-donor mean, donors in an Asian-associated ancestry cluster had fewer N-insertions in productive TCRs, according to a later genetic analysis. The sequencing pipeline was judged likely to have produced a cluster of highly shared sequence variants as a technical artifact. According to the authors, the approach could potentially be generalized to other disease states and immunological phenotypes. Because the 87-base-pair reads could not distinguish some IMGT-functional V segments, including TRBV6-2 and TRBV6-3, those segments were excluded. A further reported finding was that TCR beta sequences accurately predicted the HLA-A and HLA-B alleles for most subjects in the first cohort. In this cohort, only TCR beta chains were sequenced, and detectable features were limited by the absence of alpha or paired-chain data. Because HLA typing was missing for some donors at each locus, association tests included only the typed subset. The only immune exposure information available for the cohort was CMV serostatus. Several of the top co-occurrence clusters appeared to be linked to parvovirus B19, influenza, CMV and Epstein-Barr virus, according to a later analysis. Specific HLA alleles were associated with 16,951 TCR beta sequences at a false discovery rate of 0.05 in a later analysis. Compared with equally common non-associated chains, HLA-associated TCR beta chains in a later analysis were more clonally expanded and had lower generation probabilities. V-gene and J-gene trimming of TCR beta chains was associated with a missense DCLRE1C variant in a later genetic analysis, and the association was replicated in an independent cohort. Assigning TCR associations to individual alleles was difficult when HLA alleles, especially DR and DQ, strongly co-occurred. Most TCR sequences were seen in very few donors, while some public TCRs were found in many individuals. Over 15 rarely observed V segments, including chromosome 9 orphons, were excluded from the earlier analysis of about 610 of the donors because counts were too low. A later analysis found that TCR association rates varied across HLA loci, with DRB1 alleles showing the most associated TCRs and HLA-C alleles the fewest. An earlier analysis of approximately 590 of the donors showed that most TCR beta V segments appeared in productive rearrangements either about 87% or about 30% of the time, which broadly matched IMGT annotations. In vitro tests confirmed that a few of the cytomegalovirus-associated TCR beta chains recognize cytomegalovirus antigens.

The CDR3 holds 16 amino acids from the cysteine to the phenylalanine. Left in the record is the CDR3 DNA by itself, 48 bases read in frame from the first base. V is cut back by 5 bases and J by 4 bases, with 11 bases in the junction unmatched. From the germline V gene (reference sequence), CDR1 is SEHNR and CDR2 is FQNEAQ. The library was made by the immunoSEQ multiplex PCR assay. For the multiplex PCR, a mixture combining 60 forward primers for TCR Vbeta segments and 13 reverse primers for TCR Jbeta segments was used. The CDR3 region of rearranged TCR beta genes was amplified from genomic DNA with a multiplex PCR assay. On the Illumina HiSeq System, the amplified TCR beta libraries were sequenced as 87-base-pair reads. The published analysis was carried out like this. A later analysis counted about 80 million unique TCR beta chains across the 550 to 750 repertoires, and some 11 million of these chains were shared by at least two donors. Raw reads were error-corrected and collapsed into unique sequences by a nearest-neighbor algorithm in which closely related sequences were merged to remove PCR and sequencing errors. Alignment of CDR3 sequences to IMGT reference sequences was used to assign V, D and J gene segments. For a sequence to be retained, a match of at least six nucleotides to both a V gene segment and a J gene segment was required. A rearrangement was called productive if the CDR3 had no stop codons and remained in frame with V and J, and every other rearrangement was called non-productive. CDR3 was defined according to IMGT convention as the region running from the second conserved V-encoded cysteine to the conserved J-encoded phenylalanine. Sequences without an unambiguous match to a single V gene segment were excluded from the earlier analysis of about 630 of the donors. In an earlier analysis of a few hundred of the donors, V segments were called functional above 56.7% productive rearrangements and were called segregating when the between-donor standard deviation exceeded 5%. To diagnose cytomegalovirus status from the catalog of TCR beta chain sequences, a statistical classification framework was built. A later analysis assigned V and J genes by comparing TCR nucleotide sequences with IMGT/GENE-DB human TR gene sequences. The TCRdist pipeline was used in a later analysis to assign CDR3 sequences and most-parsimonious VDJ recombination scenarios. A later analysis defined each TCR beta chain by its CDR3 amino acid sequence plus V-gene family, and excluded reads lacking a unique V-gene family. To address suspected cross-contamination and a sequencing artifact, a later analysis removed roughly 640 highly shared, low-generation-probability nucleotide sequences. A later analysis calculated a clonal expansion index for each public chain from normalized within-repertoire ranks of inferred template counts. Generation probabilities in a later analysis came from a VDJ recombination model fitted to out-of-frame rearrangements, and those results were checked against IGoR. In a later analysis, hypergeometric tests were used to score TCR-TCR, TCR-HLA and TCR-CMV co-occurrence, with a repertoire-size bias correction applied to TCR pairs. A later analysis estimated false discovery rates by permuting HLA or CMV assignments 20 times. In a later analysis, co-occurring TCRs were grouped using DBSCAN, and TCRdist sequence similarity was added for clustering within HLA-allele-positive subsets. Co-occurrence clustering excluded repertoires with fewer than 30,000 or more than 120,000 public chains, plus five with anomalous nucleotide sharing. TCRdb took this table from immuneACCESS and kept in-frame rearrangements with V and J called. Such tables lack part of the clones; where checked against another copy, unresolved V genes explain under half of the gap, and the rest is unexplained. V, J and clone size derive from that table, while D and trimming were established from the DNA sequence. In this sample the table shows 120,000 to 150,000 clones, 77% of which occur a single time. Roughly 4.9% of the sample comes from the top ten.

The cohort comprised some 730 healthy bone marrow donors. All cohort members were sampled while nominally healthy, although unrecorded immune exposures were likely present. The donor tested CMV seronegative and was one of the 352 seronegative cohort members. A peripheral blood sample was provided by each donor, and peripheral blood mononuclear cells were used for TCR beta sequencing. The Qiagen DNeasy Blood Extraction Kit was used to extract genomic DNA from the blood cell samples. To note about this clone: It has no known antigen specificity. It has no much larger one-base neighbor in the sample; base qualities were not kept.

Specimen: PBMCs. The source is a woman in her fifties or sixties in good health and CMV-seronegative. The chain employs TRBV7-9 and TRBJ2-3, with TRBD2 identical over 8 junction bases. Read as DNA, the sequence is TGTGCCAGCAGCCCCGGGACTAGTTTGGATGCAGATACGCAGTATTTT. This gives the protein CASSPGTSLDADTQYF.